A selection of T cell receptor beta chains follows, all from one sample in a study of vaccination and CD4 T cells after COVID-19. No cognate antigen is known for these TCRs. TCRdb analysed the PCR reads with MiXCR anew, one entry per CDR3 protein. The data show more than 13,000 distinct CDR3 sequences, approximately 28% seen once. Sequencing used cultured CD4+ T cells from blood. Receptors originate from a human donor with COVID-19. The CDR3 runs from the conserved cysteine through the conserved F or W.

TRBJ1-6	TRBV20-1	CSARPTEPPSPLHF
TRBJ2-3	TRBV5-4	CASSPSGVGTQYF
TRBJ1-1	TRBV19	CASSIVPIHPAMNTEAFF
TRBJ1-5	TRBV30	CAWSVRGNQPQHF
TRBJ2-7	TRBV15	CATSRDVDRLPLHEQYF
TRBJ2-6	TRBV5-6	CASRPLGTDNLGANVLTF
TRBJ1-1	TRBV20-1	CSARESTGRAFF
TRBJ2-1	TRBV19	CASIPSGTGRANEQFF
TRBJ1-6	TRBV12-3/TRBV12-4	CASSFLGLNSPLHF
TRBJ2-3	TRBV30	CAWVQGVKDTQYF
TRBJ2-7	TRBV12-3/TRBV12-4	CASSSFFNEQYF
TRBJ1-2	TRBV27	CASSRPTGLGYTF
TRBJ1-2	TRBV20-1	CSARGGSETYGYTF
TRBJ2-2	TRBV12-3/TRBV12-4	CASRGRSGANTGELFF
TRBJ2-2	TRBV29-1	CSVDGGYTGELFF
TRBJ1-3	TRBV19	CASNTGSYSGNTIYF
TRBJ2-7	TRBV7-8	CASSFGQTLYEQYF
TRBJ1-1	TRBV27	CASSFGTGLNTEAFF
TRBJ2-3	TRBV11-2	CASSSWGVTDTQYF
TRBJ1-5	TRBV24-1	CATTLAGSAQPRHF
TRBJ1-2	TRBV2	CVSTGQGVMGYGYTF
TRBJ1-6	TRBV20-1	CSARDWINSPLHF
TRBJ2-3	TRBV4-3	CASSQDSGRPTDTQYF
TRBJ2-3	TRBV27	CASSLSSTDTQYF
TRBJ1-1	TRBV7-3	CASSLSGVGTEAFF
TRBJ1-4	TRBV30	CAWNLAWGQDEKLFF
TRBJ1-2	TRBV7-9	CASSFAQYHNYGYTF
TRBJ1-2	TRBV6-1	CASSAPTGTGKGGYTF
TRBJ1-6	TRBV27	CASRLRTQVSPLHF
TRBJ1-2	TRBV20-1	CSARQVGYTF
TRBJ2-5	TRBV30	CAFRTGWKETQYF
TRBJ1-2	TRBV12-3/TRBV12-4	CASSTGTGANYGYTF
TRBJ1-5	TRBV27	CASSSRQGPTSFNQPQHF
TRBJ1-1	TRBV12-3/TRBV12-4	CASSKNPDGNTEAFF
TRBJ2-5	TRBV20-1	CSAPRQGAETQYF
TRBJ2-7	TRBV7-2	CASSQGGLTSYEQYF
TRBJ2-5	TRBV6-1	CASQERETQYF
TRBJ1-1	TRBV7-3	CASSPTPGAEAFF
TRBJ1-5	TRBV28	CASRTDRLSQPQHF
TRBJ2-7	TRBV7-2	CASSPARDRGEQYF
TRBJ2-3	TRBV15	CATSSPSNRLDTQYF
TRBJ1-5	TRBV15	CATSRSSTSNQPQHF
TRBJ2-1	TRBV5-1	CASSLAGLKNWEQFF
TRBJ2-5	TRBV12-3/TRBV12-4	CASSLRGGYQETQYF